Following are 23 T cell receptor beta chains from one sample sequenced in a study of beta chain features in type 1 diabetes. The isolated RNA, all of it, was reverse transcribed, so expressed TCRB transcripts were what got sequenced. The method was immunoSEQ multiplex PCR; TCRdb's version includes in-frame clones alone and lacks a portion of them. This sample has roughly 25,000 clones, with more than 60% found just once. The sample consisted of Tregs from blood. The origin of the receptors is a woman aged 40 to 50 in good health.

This clone showed up just once. The chain is built from TRBV4-1 and TRBJ2-5; 11 bases fit TRBD2. J was trimmed by 4 bases and V by 5 bases; bases with no gene match: 9. CDR3 length: 16 amino acids. Germline CDR1 is MGHRA and CDR2 is YSYEKL. The CDR3 sequence: CASSTRLAGRGETQYF. For the CDR3, the DNA is TGCGCCAGCAGCACGCGACTAGCGGGGCGGGGAGAGACCCAGTACTTC.

V and J are TRBV7-2 and TRBJ2-1; 11 bases map to TRBD2. The CDR3 is 16 amino acids. V shed 5 bases and J 8 bases; nucleotides not matched to a gene: 11. Germline CDR1 and CDR2: SGHTA and FQGNSA. DNA of the CDR3: TGTGCCAGCAGCCTCGTACTTAGCGGGGGGGCCTATGAGCAGTTCTTC. Its translation is CASSLVLSGGAYEQFF.

The gene calls are TRBV7-2 and TRBJ1-2; D not resolved. The CDR3 runs 13 residues. Per germline, CDR1 SGHTA and CDR2 FQGNSA. V lost 5 bases and J 2 bases, leaving 9 bases between the germline ends. The CDR3 coding sequence is TGTGCCAGCAGCCCCGGTCAAAACTATGGCTACACCTTC. It specifies CASSPGQNYGYTF.

The chain couples TRBV2 to TRBJ1-2, with a tentative D call TRBD1 (5 bases). The V end was cut by 6 bases, the J end by 0 bases, with 11 bases between. This CDR3 has 14 residues. The V gene's germline CDR1 is SNHLY and CDR2 FYNNEI. In nucleotides, the CDR3 is TGTGCCAGCAGACAGGTTCCCACTAACTATGGCTACACCTTC. It specifies CASRQVPTNYGYTF.

The V gene is TRBV19, the J gene TRBJ1-5; weak D call: TRBD1 (6 bases). Germline-derived CDR1 and CDR2 are LNHDA and SQIVND (reference sequence). V dropped 0 bases and J dropped 0 bases, with 24 bases sitting between them. The CDR3 extends over 21 amino acids. CDR3 in amino acids: CASSIDLVRRPGVYSNQPQHF. CDR3 DNA sequence: TGTGCCAGTAGTATAGATCTGGTAAGGAGGCCAGGGGTATATAGCAATCAGCCCCAGCATTTT.

This clone was detected only a few times. This chain joins TRBV23-1 and TRBJ2-7; 9 bases fit TRBD2. TRBV23-1 is filed as an ORF, its function uncertain. The CDR3 has 14 residues. Trimming removed 6 bases from V and 7 bases from J; junction bases left unmatched: 10. The CDR3, as DNA: TGCGCCAGCAGCCAACAGCGGGGGGATGTGGAGCAGTACTTC. Its translation is CASSQQRGDVEQYF.

This clone came up once. This chain joins TRBV29-1 and TRBJ2-7, with 10 positions matching TRBD1. Looked up from germline, CDR1 is SQVTM and CDR2 is ANQGSEA. The V gene end was trimmed by 7 bases and the J gene end by 3 bases; junction bases not matched to a gene: 3. The CDR3 length is 12 residues. This chain's CDR3 is CSAWTGGYEQYF. In DNA form, the CDR3 reads TGCAGCGCCTGGACAGGGGGCTACGAGCAGTACTTC.

The rearrangement links TRBV5-1 to TRBJ2-2; TRBD1 matches at 10 bases. Germline V CDR1 and CDR2: SGHRS, YFSETQ. The V segment lost 4 bases and the J segment 7 bases; nucleotides outside the gene matches: 10. This CDR3 comprises 16 residues. CDR3 sequence: CASSPWGQGRDGELFF. DNA for the CDR3: TGCGCCAGCAGCCCTTGGGGACAGGGGCGCGACGGGGAGCTGTTTTTT.

The table lists this clone with a few counts. The chain joins TRBV2 to TRBJ2-5; 8 bases are a match to TRBD1. The CDR3 consists of 14 residues. Germline CDR1 SNHLY, CDR2 FYNNEI. J lost 1 base, V lost 8 bases, and 6 bases had no gene match. The CDR3 bases are TGTGCCAGCTGGACAGGGTATCCCCAAGAGACCCAGTACTTC. It encodes CASWTGYPQETQYF.

This sequence joins TRBV10-3 and TRBJ2-1; weak D call: TRBD1 (5 bases). The CDR3 is 12 amino acids. The V gene's germline CDR1 is ENHRY and CDR2 SYGVKD. Trimming removed 5 bases from V and 4 bases from J, with 6 bases in between. The chain's CDR3 is CAISPGYNEQFF. The CDR3 bases are TGTGCCATCAGTCCAGGGTACAATGAGCAGTTCTTC.

This clone was counted between two and nine times. The CDR3 protein is CATSYRGGGWGSGANVLTF. The CDR3 coding sequence is TGTGCCACCAGCTACCGGGGTGGGGGCTGGGGCTCTGGGGCCAACGTCCTGACTTTC. This chain joins TRBV15 and TRBJ2-6; a weak D match, TRBD1 (6 bases). Looked up from germline, CDR1 is LNHNV and CDR2 is YYDKDF (reference sequence). The CDR3 extends over 19 amino acids. Trimming took 5 bases from V and 0 from J, leaving 20 bases between them.

The chain links TRBV18 to TRBJ2-6; D possibly corresponds to TRBD2 (6 bases). This CDR3 contains 21 residues. The germline gives CDR1 KGHSH, CDR2 LQKENI. The V end lost 3 bases, the J end lost 1 base, and 25 bases lay between the germline ends. This CDR3 is CASSPMRAVGGANSGANVLTF. In nucleotides, the CDR3 is TGTGCCAGCTCACCTATGCGGGCCGTAGGAGGGGCTAATTCTGGGGCCAACGTCCTGACTTTC. Together with reference TRBV18 and TRBJ2-6, the CDR3 gives the full variable domain: NAGVMQNPRHLVRRRGQEARLRCSPMKGHSHVYWYRQLPEEGLKFMVYLQKENIIDESGMPKERFSAEFPKEGPSILRIQQVVRGDSAAYFCASSPMRAVGGANSGANVLTFGAGSRLTVL.

The V and J genes are TRBV4-2 and TRBJ2-2; 10 nucleotides line up with TRBD2. The J segment lost 6 bases and the V segment lost 0 bases, leaving 4 bases of the junction unmatched. Germline CDR1 and CDR2: LGHNA and YNFKEQ. The CDR3 is made up of 16 amino acids. CDR3 sequence (DNA): TGTGCCAGCAGCCAAGATAGCGGGGGGAGCCCCGGGGAGCTGTTTTTT. Its protein is CASSQDSGGSPGELFF.

The chain recombines TRBV5-1 with TRBJ2-3; D unresolved. This CDR3 has 14 residues. CDR1 is SGHRS and CDR2 is YFSETQ in the germline V gene. V lost 1 base and J 5 bases, leaving 11 bases between the germline ends. The CDR3: CASSLLQSQDTQYF. CDR3 nucleotide sequence: TGCGCCAGCAGCTTGTTACAGAGTCAAGATACGCAGTATTTT.

This clone was detected only once. This chain links TRBV5-1 with TRBJ2-3, with D maybe TRBD1 (6 bases). Trimming took off 0 bases at V and 2 bases at J, with 10 bases between the two ends. The CDR3 runs to 15 residues. Germline CDR1 reads SGHRS; CDR2 reads YFSETQ. The CDR3 nucleotides are TGCGCCAGCAGCTTGGGACAGGCGTACACAGATACGCAGTATTTT. It is translated as CASSLGQAYTDTQYF. Full variable domain (remainder filled in from reference TRBV5-1 and TRBJ2-3): KAGVTQTPRYLIKTRGQQVTLSCSPISGHRSVSWYQQTPGQGLQFLFEYFSETQRNKGNFPGRFSGRQFSNSRSEMNVSTLELGDSALYLCASSLGQAYTDTQYFGPGTRLTVL.

This chain links TRBV19 with TRBJ1-1; 9 positions agree with TRBD1. The CDR3 runs to 16 residues. After removal of 4 bases from V and 0 bases from J, the junction contained 6 bases not matched to a gene. Per germline, CDR1 LNHDA and CDR2 SQIVND (reference sequence). The chain's CDR3 is CASSKGTGPVNTEAFF. CDR3 bases: TGTGCCAGTAGTAAAGGGACAGGGCCCGTGAACACTGAAGCTTTCTTT.

There are a few counts of this clone. The chain recombines TRBV11-2 with TRBJ1-2; a possible D gene is TRBD1 (6 bases). V lost 2 bases to trimming and J lost 6 bases, with 13 bases between them. The CDR3 extends over 14 amino acids. Germline V gives CDR1 SGHAT, CDR2 FQNNGV. CDR3 amino acids: CASSLNRVLDGYTF. The DNA of the CDR3 is TGTGCCAGCAGCTTAAACAGGGTCTTAGATGGCTACACCTTC.

This clone was seen a handful of times. The chain carries TRBV7-2 and TRBJ2-1, with D maybe TRBD2 (7 bases). Looked up from germline, CDR1 is SGHTA and CDR2 is FQGNSA. The V and J ends lost 8 bases and 8 bases respectively, with 22 bases between them. The CDR3 length is 15 residues. The CDR3 sequence: CASVWAGAFRDEQFF. The CDR3 DNA is TGTGCCAGCGTATGGGCGGGGGCGTTTAGGGATGAGCAGTTCTTC.

The chain carries TRBV6-5 and TRBJ1-2; TRBD1 might be the D (5 bases). Germline loops: CDR1 MNHEY, CDR2 SVGAGI. V gave up 5 bases and J gave up 2 bases, with 12 bases separating them. This CDR3 is 14 amino acids long. The CDR3 sequence: CASSTGVFNYGYTF. CDR3 DNA sequence: TGTGCCAGCAGTACGGGGGTTTTCAACTATGGCTACACCTTC.

The chain carries TRBV19 and TRBJ1-2; 7 bases agree with TRBD1. The CDR3 sequence is 13 residues long. The J segment lost 2 bases and the V segment lost 7 bases, leaving 4 bases of the junction unmatched. Per germline, CDR1 LNHDA and CDR2 SQIVND (reference sequence). CDR3 nucleotide sequence: TGTGCCAGTACCACGACAGGGAACTATGGCTACACCTTC. Translation gives CASTTTGNYGYTF.

The chain carries TRBV7-2 and TRBJ2-3; no clear D. The germline V and J ends were trimmed by 5 bases and 6 bases, with 18 bases remaining between them. The CDR3 extends over 15 amino acids. Per germline, CDR1 SGHTA and CDR2 FQGNSA. This CDR3 is CASSPLIPFRDTQYF. The CDR3 nucleotides read TGTGCCAGCAGCCCGCTCATACCCTTCAGGGATACGCAGTATTTT.

CDR3 amino acids: CASGASTYEQYF. The CDR3 nucleotides read TGCGCCAGCGGGGCGAGCACCTACGAGCAGTACTTC. This chain joins TRBV5-1 and TRBJ2-7, with TRBD1 as a possible D gene (5 bases). Germline V gene lookup returns CDR1 SGHRS and CDR2 YFSETQ. This CDR3 contains 12 residues. V was shortened by 7 bases and J by 2 bases, with 10 bases between the two germline ends.

This clone is deemed medium-sized. This chain links TRBV5-4 with TRBJ2-3, with 7 bases lining up with TRBD2. CDR3 length equals 14 residues. The germline V gene has CDR1 SGHNT and CDR2 YYREEE (reference sequence). The V segment lost 4 bases and the J segment 6 bases; nucleotides outside the gene matches: 8. The CDR3 DNA follows: TGTGCCAGCAGCCGAAGCGGGACTGTGGATACGCAGTATTTT. Protein: CASSRSGTVDTQYF.